This TCR beta chain originates from a study of T-cell memory formation after mild COVID-19. Study-wide context: TCR clusters largely stayed donor specific.

This CDR3 has 15 residues. The junction had 10 bases not matched to a gene; V was cut back by 6 bases and J by 5 bases. Germline V lookup: CDR1 SGHRS, CDR2 YFSETQ. Points on this clonotype: Its matching antigen is unknown.

TCRdb reprocessed the 5' RACE reads with MiXCR, giving one entry per CDR3 protein. The sample records 300,000 to 350,000 distinct CDR3 sequences, approximately 12% being singletons. Study-wide points: Whether day 37 second-wave clones are SARS-CoV-2-specific was not confirmed.

This chain links TRBV5-1 with TRBJ2-5; 10 bases align to TRBD2. This sequence originates from a man aged 18 to 30 who had mild COVID-19 (a few samples of this study predate the infection). Cell type and time point are not known. Material: PBMCs or a T cell subset sorted from them (not recorded which). The CDR3, as DNA: TGCGCCAGCACCCTGGGAAGCGGGGGGGCGGAGACCCAGTACTTC. This codes for CASTLGSGGAETQYF.